This T cell receptor beta chain appears in the sequencing data of a study of immune evolution from preneoplasia to lung adenocarcinoma. Study-wide points: Later-stage lesions appeared to have more T cells, more diversity, less clonality.

CDR3 length: 17 residues. V lost 0 bases and J 0 bases, leaving 12 bases between the germline ends. Per germline, CDR1 SGDLS and CDR2 YYNGEE. Patient tissue came from resections in Japan or China, 2014–2017. Histologic diagnosis was independently verified by two lung pathologists. Assay used: immunoSEQ multiplex PCR; TCRdb lists only in-frame clones, some missing. The sample consists of about 5,500 clones, approximately 82% of them appearing once. This clone has a single count. Its antigen is undetermined. This chain joins TRBV9 and TRBJ2-2; the D gene is possibly TRBD2 (5 bases). This sequence originates from a person aged 65 to 79 with lung adenocarcinoma. The sequenced material came from FFPE adjacent normal lung tissue. The CDR3 here is CASSVGIAPTNTGELFF. The DNA for the CDR3 is TGTGCCAGCAGCGTAGGAATAGCGCCTACGAACACCGGGGAGCTGTTTTTT.